These 14 T cell receptor beta chains originate from one sample sequenced in a study of T cell changes during pregnancy in multiple sclerosis. The table came from immunoSEQ multiplex PCR; TCRdb's copy has only in-frame clones and leaves some out. The sample holds 60,000 to 95,000 clones, about 89% seen once. Sequenced here: CD4+ T cells from peripheral blood mononuclear cells, sampled before pregnancy. The receptors were gathered from a female donor with multiple sclerosis, enrolled in a pregnancy study.

The V and J genes are TRBV5-1 and TRBJ1-5; TRBD1 matches at 9 bases. V was clipped by 4 bases and J by 2 bases; unmatched bases: 1. The CDR3 is made up of 14 amino acids. Germline lookup yields CDR1 SGHRS and CDR2 YFSETQ. The CDR3 spells CASSRTGGNQPQHF. CDR3 nucleotide sequence: TGCGCCAGCAGCCGGACAGGGGGCAATCAGCCCCAGCATTTT.

The chain is built from TRBV10-3 and TRBJ1-2; 8 nucleotides align to TRBD1. The CDR3 totals 16 residues. V trimming: 5 bases; J trimming: 0 bases; junction bases outside the gene matches: 8. Germline CDR1 ENHRY, CDR2 SYGVKD. CDR3 in DNA: TGTGCCATCAGTCCCCAGGGGGCGCCTCCTAACTATGGCTACACCTTC. Translation: CAISPQGAPPNYGYTF.

The rearrangement links TRBV5-1 to TRBJ2-1; 10 nucleotides match TRBD2. The CDR3 totals 16 residues. Germline V gives CDR1 SGHRS, CDR2 YFSETQ. V shed 6 bases, J shed 4 bases, and the junction held 10 bases outside the gene matches. CDR3 sequence (DNA): TGCGCCAGCAACCCTCAAACTAGCGGGGCATACAATGAGCAGTTCTTC. This codes for CASNPQTSGAYNEQFF.

The chain is built from TRBV5-1 and TRBJ2-5; maybe TRBD1 (6 bases). From germline, CDR1 is SGHRS and CDR2 YFSETQ. The CDR3 extends over 14 amino acids. The V and J ends lost 4 bases and 5 bases respectively, with 15 bases between them. This CDR3 is CASSLQGLSETQYF. The CDR3 nucleotides are TGCGCCAGCAGCCTACAGGGTCTGTCTGAGACCCAGTACTTC.

The chain links TRBV29-1 to TRBJ1-1, with a possible D match to TRBD1 (5 bases). This CDR3 contains 14 residues. Germline-derived CDR1 and CDR2 are SQVTM and ANQGSEA. The V end lost 2 bases, the J end lost 5 bases, and 15 bases lay between the germline ends. CDR3 in DNA: TGCAGCGTTGAACCGGCAGGGTCCGTTACTGAAGCTTTCTTT. This encodes CSVEPAGSVTEAFF.

V and J are TRBV7-9 and TRBJ2-3; D perhaps matches TRBD2 (6 bases). CDR1 and CDR2 (germline): SEHNR, FQNEAQ (reference sequence). This CDR3 is 15 amino acids long. The germline V and J ends were trimmed by 4 bases and 1 base, with 12 bases remaining between them. The DNA for the CDR3 is TGTGCCAGCAGCTCCGGGACTGGAGGCACAGATACGCAGTATTTT. It translates to CASSSGTGGTDTQYF.

The rearrangement joins TRBV29-1 to TRBJ2-3, with D uncertain. CDR3 length: 13 amino acids. Germline CDR1 is SQVTM and CDR2 is ANQGSEA. Deletions cut 3 bases from V and 4 bases from J, with 11 bases between. In DNA form, the CDR3 reads TGCAGCGTTGATGGCAATCGGGCAGATACGCAGTATTTT. It translates to CSVDGNRADTQYF.

This chain joins TRBV28 and TRBJ1-4; TRBD1 agrees at 8 bases. Germline V gene data show CDR1 as MDHEN and CDR2 as SYDVKM. This CDR3 contains 17 residues. The V segment lost 9 bases and the J segment 3 bases; nucleotides outside the gene matches: 15. CDR3 in DNA: TGTGCCAGTGAACACCCGCTGGACAGGGTTCCTAATGAAAAACTGTTTTTT. The encoded protein is CASEHPLDRVPNEKLFF.

V is TRBV5-1 and J is TRBJ2-3; the D gene is possibly TRBD1 (6 bases). Germline CDR1 reads SGHRS; CDR2 reads YFSETQ. There are 14 residues in the CDR3. V lost 0 bases and J 2 bases, leaving 7 bases between the germline ends. CDR3 coding DNA: TGCGCCAGCAGCTTGGACAGGGTCACAGATACGCAGTATTTT. Translation gives CASSLDRVTDTQYF.

The J gene is TRBJ2-5, the V gene TRBV5-6; TRBD1 matches 9 bases. CDR3 length: 14 amino acids. Looked up from germline, CDR1 is SGHDT and CDR2 is YYEEEE. V was clipped by 0 bases and J by 4 bases; unmatched bases: 1. In DNA form, the CDR3 reads TGTGCCAGCAGCTTGGACAGGGGGCGAGAGACCCAGTACTTC. Its protein product is CASSLDRGRETQYF.

This sequence joins TRBV2 and TRBJ2-5; D may be TRBD1 (5 bases). The CDR3 has 13 amino acids. Trimming shortened V by 4 bases and J by 1 base, and 7 bases separated the two germline ends. CDR1 is SNHLY, CDR2 FYNNEI, per germline. In nucleotides, the CDR3 is TGTGCCAGCAGTGTTGACAGCCAAGAGACCCAGTACTTC. This gives the protein CASSVDSQETQYF.

The chain has TRBV30 and TRBJ2-2, with 7 bases that match TRBD2. This CDR3 has 14 amino acids. V was clipped by 0 bases and J by 5 bases; unmatched bases: 3. Per the germline V gene, CDR1 is GTSNPN and CDR2 is SVGIG (reference sequence). CDR3 in DNA: TGTGCCTGGAGTGTACCCGGGGGGACCGGGGAGCTGTTTTTT. Translation: CAWSVPGGTGELFF.

The J gene is TRBJ2-7, the V gene TRBV15; the D gene is possibly TRBD1 (5 bases). CDR3 length equals 13 residues. CDR1 and CDR2 from the germline V gene are LNHNV and YYDKDF (reference sequence). V dropped 1 base and J dropped 2 bases, with 6 bases sitting between them. The chain's CDR3 is CATSRAGTYEQYF. CDR3 DNA sequence: TGTGCCACCAGCAGAGCAGGGACCTACGAGCAGTACTTC.

V gene TRBV21-1 combines with J gene TRBJ2-2; the table gives TRBD2 as D, unverified against the DNA. TRBV21-1 is a documented pseudogene. The CDR3 has 16 residues. CDR3 residues: CASSKEREAVTGELFF. CDR3 sequence (DNA): TGTGCCAGCAGCAAAGAAAGGGAGGCTGTCACCGGGGAGCTGTTTTTT.